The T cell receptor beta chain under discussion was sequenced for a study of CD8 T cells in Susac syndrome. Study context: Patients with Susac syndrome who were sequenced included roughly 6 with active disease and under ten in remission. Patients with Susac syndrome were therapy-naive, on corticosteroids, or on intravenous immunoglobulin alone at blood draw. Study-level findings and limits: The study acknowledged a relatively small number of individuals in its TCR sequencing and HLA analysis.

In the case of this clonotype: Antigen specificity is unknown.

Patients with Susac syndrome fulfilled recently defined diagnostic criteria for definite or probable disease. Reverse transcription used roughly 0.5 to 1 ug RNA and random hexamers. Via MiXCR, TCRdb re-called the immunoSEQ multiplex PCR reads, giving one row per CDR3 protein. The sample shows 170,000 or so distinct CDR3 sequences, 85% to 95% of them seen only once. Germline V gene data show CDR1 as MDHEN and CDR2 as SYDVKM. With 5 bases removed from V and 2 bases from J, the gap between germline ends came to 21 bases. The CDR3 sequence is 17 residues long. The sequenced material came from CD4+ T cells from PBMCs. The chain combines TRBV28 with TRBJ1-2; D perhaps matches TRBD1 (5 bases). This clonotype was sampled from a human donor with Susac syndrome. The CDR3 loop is CASSPPPQIQENYGYTF. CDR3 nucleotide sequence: TGTGCCAGCAGTCCCCCACCCCAGATACAGGAAAACTATGGCTACACCTTC.